This T cell receptor (beta chain) was recovered during a study of shared clonotypes between healthy human individuals. Study-wide findings and caveats: Naive CD4 clonotypes were shared across a few donors at roughly 5.3%.

Note on this clone: Its antigen remains unidentified.

The naive CD8 population came from CD45RO-negative cells selected for CCR7, without terminally differentiated effector memory CD45RA+ cells. Assay: immunoSEQ multiplex PCR; the TCRdb copy retains only in-frame clones and omits some. The sample includes 1.5 million to 2.5 million clones, about 95% seen only once; the top ten take under 1.5%. The sequencing sample was made of naive CD8+ T cells sorted from blood. The receptor comes from a young man in good health.

CDR3 residues: CASSMSGQGYYEQYF. The DNA of the CDR3 is TGTGCCAGTAGTATGTCGGGACAGGGTTACTACGAGCAGTACTTC. The chain has TRBV19 and TRBJ2-7, with 9 bases aligning to TRBD1. CDR1 is LNHDA, CDR2 SQIVND, per germline (reference sequence). Losses at the gene ends were 3 bases for V and 3 bases for J; bases not matched to a gene: 6. This CDR3 spans 15 amino acids.